The clone carrying this T cell receptor beta chain has only a few counts. The time point denotes: blood 4 weeks post-SBRT, at nephrectomy. Treatment noted: 15 Gy SBRT to primary tumor, nephrectomy 4 weeks later. Serial blood draws occurred at baseline and 2 and 4 weeks post-SBRT. This table comes from immunoSEQ multiplex PCR, and its TCRdb copy is limited to in-frame clones, with some not included. Of 50,000 to 70,000 clones listed, approximately 80% are singletons. These data come from a study of radiation and T cells in renal cell carcinoma. Germline CDR1 SGHTA, CDR2 FQGNSA. Trimming cost V 4 bases and J 6 bases; bases outside gene matches: 5. This CDR3 has 14 amino acids.

J is TRBJ1-4 and V is TRBV7-2, with TRBD1 identical over 7 bases. This receptor was identified in a man aged 60 to 69 with renal cell carcinoma. The input for sequencing was blood, taken from a patient whose treatment included radiotherapy and nephrectomy. The CDR3 coding sequence is TGTGCCAGCAGCTCTACAGGGGTGGATGAAAAACTGTTTTTT. Translating gives CASSSTGVDEKLFF.